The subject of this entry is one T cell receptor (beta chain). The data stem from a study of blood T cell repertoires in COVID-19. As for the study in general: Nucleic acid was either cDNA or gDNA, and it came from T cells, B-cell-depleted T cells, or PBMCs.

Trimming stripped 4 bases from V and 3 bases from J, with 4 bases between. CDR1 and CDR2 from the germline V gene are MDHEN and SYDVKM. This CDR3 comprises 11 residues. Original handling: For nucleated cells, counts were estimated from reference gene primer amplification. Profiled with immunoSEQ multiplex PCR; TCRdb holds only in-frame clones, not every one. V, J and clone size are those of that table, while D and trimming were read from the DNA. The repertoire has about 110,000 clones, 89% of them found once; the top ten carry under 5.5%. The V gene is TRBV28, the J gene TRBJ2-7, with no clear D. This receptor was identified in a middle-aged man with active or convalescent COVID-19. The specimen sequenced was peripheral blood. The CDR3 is CASSSFYEQYF. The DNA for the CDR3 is TGTGCCAGCAGTTCCTTCTACGAGCAGTACTTC.